This entry describes one TCR beta chain. V was cut by 0 bases and J by 1 base, with 18 bases left in between. Looked up from germline, CDR1 is SGHAT and CDR2 is FQNNGV. CDR3 size: 19 residues. The data were obtained in a study of tumour-infiltrating T cells in Burkitt lymphoma. Turning to the study itself: Productive clonality predicted overall and progression-free survival.

Assay: immunoSEQ multiplex PCR; the TCRdb copy retains only in-frame clones and omits some. The table has thousands of clones, approximately 56% seen once. Source material: tumor tissue. The genes are TRBV11-2 and TRBJ1-4; D perhaps matches TRBD1 (6 bases). The sequence came from a human donor with diffuse large B-cell lymphoma. The DNA for the CDR3 is TGTGCCAGCAGCTTAGAATATTTGGGGGCCCTCAAAACTAATGAAAAACTGTTTTTT. Translating gives CASSLEYLGALKTNEKLFF.